Below are 28 T cell receptor beta chains sequenced from a single sample in a study of T cell responses to AZD1222 COVID-19 vaccine. Some clones are missing from TCRdb's copy, which holds only in-frame ones; the method was immunoSEQ multiplex PCR. The profile shows around 180,000 clones, 80% to 90% of them singletons. This specimen was peripheral blood, taken on day 0 of AZD1222 vaccination. The receptor set was obtained from an adult in good health.

V and J are TRBV5-4 and TRBJ2-5; 8 nucleotides align to TRBD1. The length of the CDR3 is 16 residues. Germline V lookup: CDR1 SGHNT, CDR2 YYREEE (reference sequence). The V and J ends lost 5 bases and 4 bases, in that order; junction bases with no gene match: 13. The CDR3 reads CASRADRVTRGETQYF. CDR3 coding DNA: TGTGCCAGCAGAGCGGACAGGGTGACGAGGGGAGAGACCCAGTACTTC.

The chain joins TRBV7-9 to TRBJ2-5; D might be TRBD1 (5 bases). The CDR3 spans 15 residues. The V gene lost 8 bases and the J gene lost 0 bases, with 16 bases spanning the gap. Germline values: CDR1 SEHNR, CDR2 FQNEAQ (reference sequence). CDR3 bases: TGTGCCAGCTCACCTAATCAGGGTAACCAAGAGACCCAGTACTTC. This gives the protein CASSPNQGNQETQYF.

The chain has TRBV7-8 and TRBJ1-4, with D uncertain. Germline-derived CDR1 and CDR2 are SGHVS and FQNEAQ. CDR3 size: 13 residues. Trimming took 5 bases from V and 4 from J, leaving 8 bases between them. The CDR3 loop is CASSPTNNEKLFF. The CDR3 coding sequence is TGTGCCAGCAGCCCGACTAATAATGAAAAACTGTTTTTT.

The chain couples TRBV3-1 (or the pseudogene TRBV3-2) to TRBJ2-3; no clear D. V lost 1 base, J lost 4 bases, and 9 bases lay in between. This CDR3 is built from 14 residues. The V gene's germline CDR1 is LGHDT and CDR2 YNNKEL (reference sequence). The CDR3 nucleotides read TGTGCCAGCAGCCAAGTGCAGATCCCAGATACGCAGTATTTT. Protein sequence: CASSQVQIPDTQYF.

The chain recombines TRBV11-2 with TRBJ2-7; the D gene is possibly TRBD1 (6 bases). CDR1 is SGHAT, CDR2 FQNNGV, per germline. With 4 bases removed from V and 1 base from J, the gap between germline ends came to 14 bases. The CDR3 loop spans 15 amino acids. This CDR3 is CASSSSGTLSYEQYF. As DNA, the CDR3 is TGTGCCAGCAGCTCCTCCGGGACACTGTCCTACGAGCAGTACTTC. The whole variable domain, filled in from reference TRBV11-2 and TRBJ2-7, reads EAGVAQSPRYKIIEKRQSVAFWCNPISGHATLYWYQQILGQGPKLLIQFQNNGVVDDSQLPKDRFSAERLKGVDSTLKIQPAKLEDSAVYLCASSSSGTLSYEQYFGPGTRLTVT.

This sequence joins TRBV24-1 and TRBJ1-2, with D unresolved. The CDR3 sequence is 14 residues long. The V end lost 2 bases, the J end lost 4 bases, and 10 bases lay between the germline ends. Germline CDR1 is KGHDR and CDR2 is SFDVKD. This CDR3 is CATSDSRQIYGYTF. DNA for the CDR3: TGTGCCACCAGTGATTCGCGCCAGATCTATGGCTACACCTTC.

J is TRBJ1-2 and V is TRBV4-1, with TRBD1 matching over 8 bases. The CDR3 extends over 15 amino acids. V lost 4 bases and J lost 8; bases outside the gene matches: 12. Germline values: CDR1 MGHRA, CDR2 YSYEKL. The CDR3 region is CASSPNRGSLWGYTF. The CDR3 region has the DNA TGCGCCAGCAGCCCAAACAGGGGGAGTCTTTGGGGCTACACCTTC.

This clone was counted once. The V and J genes are TRBV5-1 and TRBJ2-1; 16 bases map to TRBD2. V was clipped by 4 bases and J by 5 bases; unmatched bases: 6. The length of the CDR3 is 17 residues. Germline V gene lookup returns CDR1 SGHRS and CDR2 YFSETQ. CDR3 loop: CASSPGLAGGPHNEQFF. CDR3 nucleotide sequence: TGCGCCAGCAGCCCGGGACTAGCGGGAGGGCCCCACAATGAGCAGTTCTTC.

As for this clone: A read error may produce the germline difference seen at one junction end. Distinct nucleotide sequences in the sample also encode this CDR3. The chain links TRBV28 to TRBJ2-1; unclear D gene. The CDR3 sequence is 12 residues long. Germline V CDR1 and CDR2: MDHEN, SYDVKM. CDR3 DNA sequence: TGTGCCAGCAGTTTATCTAGGATCGACATAATCTTC. Translated, it gives CASSLSRIDIIF.

V gene TRBV7-2 combines with J gene TRBJ2-3, with 13 bases aligning to TRBD2. This CDR3 contains 15 residues. CDR1 SGHTA and CDR2 FQGNSA come from the germline V gene. The junction had 7 bases not matched to a gene; V was cut back by 5 bases and J by 8 bases. CDR3 sequence (DNA): TGTGCCAGCAGCCCTACTAGGACTAGCGGGAGTACGCAGTATTTT. It codes for CASSPTRTSGSTQYF.

V usage is TRBV28 and J usage is TRBJ2-2, with a possible D match to TRBD1 (5 bases). The germline V and J ends were trimmed by 3 bases and 1 base, with 9 bases remaining between them. The length of the CDR3 is 15 residues. Germline CDR1 is MDHEN and CDR2 is SYDVKM. As DNA, the CDR3 is TGTGCCAGCAGTTTCAGGGAAAGGAACACCGGGGAGCTGTTTTTT. Encoded protein: CASSFRERNTGELFF.

The chain employs TRBV7-2 and TRBJ2-2; no reliable D call. With 3 bases removed from V and 5 bases from J, the gap between germline ends came to 4 bases. Germline loops: CDR1 SGHTA, CDR2 FQGNSA. The CDR3 is 12 residues long. The CDR3 spells CASSLDTGELFF. The CDR3 DNA follows: TGTGCCAGCAGCTTGGATACCGGGGAGCTGTTTTTT.

This chain joins TRBV2 and TRBJ2-5; D may be TRBD2 (7 bases). CDR1 and CDR2 (germline): SNHLY, FYNNEI. The CDR3 spans 14 residues. Trimming shortened V by 6 bases and J by 2 bases, and 13 bases separated the two germline ends. This CDR3 is CASSGRGGQETQYF. CDR3 bases: TGTGCCAGCAGCGGAAGGGGGGGTCAAGAGACCCAGTACTTC.

V usage is TRBV5-5 and J usage is TRBJ2-7; TRBD2 matches 8 bases. The CDR3 consists of 15 residues. V shed 4 bases, J shed 2 bases, and the junction held 8 bases outside the gene matches. Germline V gene sequence: CDR1 SGHKS, CDR2 YYEKEE (reference sequence). The CDR3 region has the DNA TGTGCCAGCAGCCAGGTCGGGGGGGGAGCCTACGAGCAGTACTTC. Translated, it gives CASSQVGGGAYEQYF.

The gene calls are TRBV7-9 and TRBJ1-5; D not resolved. The CDR3 spans 12 residues. The V gene's germline CDR1 is SEHNR and CDR2 FQNEAQ (reference sequence). The V and J ends lost 1 base and 9 bases respectively, with 7 bases between them. DNA for the CDR3: TGTGCCAGCAGCTTAGACGAGGGGCCCCAGCATTTT. Its protein product is CASSLDEGPQHF.

As DNA, the CDR3 is TGTGCCAGCTCAGAGGGACAGGGGTCGGCTTACGAGCAGTACTTC. Translation gives CASSEGQGSAYEQYF. This rearrangement joins TRBV18 to TRBJ2-7, with 10 bases fitting TRBD1. Germline-derived CDR1 and CDR2 are KGHSH and LQKENI. The CDR3 has 15 residues. The trim removed 5 bases at V and 4 bases at J, leaving 8 bases unmatched.

The V call is TRBV6-1, the J call TRBJ1-4; D uncertain. V gave up 2 bases and J gave up 10 bases, with 5 bases separating them. In germline, CDR1 is MNHNS, CDR2 SASEGT. The length of the CDR3 is 11 residues. The CDR3 region is CASSEIGKLFF. As DNA, the CDR3 is TGTGCCAGCAGTGAAATCGGAAAACTGTTTTTT.

This rearrangement joins TRBV7-9 to TRBJ2-7; D possibly corresponds to TRBD2 (5 bases). The CDR3 loop spans 13 amino acids. Germline V gene lookup returns CDR1 SEHNR and CDR2 FQNEAQ (reference sequence). The V end lost 1 base, the J end lost 3 bases, and 7 bases lay between the germline ends. The CDR3 loop reads CASSLDGVYEQYF. CDR3 coding DNA: TGTGCCAGCAGCTTAGACGGGGTCTACGAGCAGTACTTC.

The chain links TRBV11-1 to TRBJ2-3; D may be TRBD1 (6 bases). V dropped 4 bases and J dropped 4 bases, with 15 bases sitting between them. Germline loops: CDR1 SGHAT, CDR2 FQDESV (reference sequence). This CDR3 is 15 amino acids long. CDR3 in DNA: TGTGCCAGCAGCTCCATCGCGACAGGTCCAGATACGCAGTATTTT. It translates to CASSSIATGPDTQYF.

V is TRBV5-1 and J is TRBJ1-4, with no clear D. Trimming left V 0 bases short and J 8 bases short, with 14 bases between. This CDR3 is built from 15 residues. Germline-derived CDR1 and CDR2 are SGHRS and YFSETQ. The CDR3 region is CASSLAQSVGEKLFF. CDR3 in DNA: TGCGCCAGCAGCTTGGCACAGTCGGTTGGAGAAAAACTGTTTTTT.

The chain carries TRBV3-1 (or the pseudogene TRBV3-2) and TRBJ1-2; D not certain. Per the germline V gene, CDR1 is LGHDT and CDR2 is YNNKEL (reference sequence). V lost 0 bases and J 4 bases, leaving 9 bases between the germline ends. The CDR3 extends over 14 amino acids. CDR3 coding DNA: TGTGCCAGCAGCCAAGAAGGCTCCCTCTATGGCTACACCTTC. Translated: CASSQEGSLYGYTF.

CDR3 nucleotide sequence: TGTGCCAGCAGCACCAGGACTAGCGGGAGGGCCCTTCGCGGGGAGCTGTTTTTT. Residues: CASSTRTSGRALRGELFF. The rearrangement uses TRBV11-3 and TRBJ2-2; 15 nucleotides line up with TRBD2. In germline, CDR1 is SGHNT, CDR2 YENEEA. The V gene end was trimmed by 5 bases and the J gene end by 7 bases; junction bases not matched to a gene: 11. The CDR3 has 18 amino acids. The complete variable domain, with remaining parts taken from reference TRBV11-3 and TRBJ2-2, reads EAGVVQSPRYKIIEKKQPVAFWCNPISGHNTLYWYLQNLGQGPELLIRYENEEAVDDSQLPKDRFSAERLKGVDSTLKIQPAELGDSAVYLCASSTRTSGRALRGELFFGEGSRLTVL.

This clone was recorded only once. This chain joins TRBV28 and TRBJ2-3; tentatively, D is TRBD2 (7 bases). The V gene lost 5 bases and the J gene lost 0 bases, with 12 bases spanning the gap. The V gene's germline CDR1 is MDHEN and CDR2 SYDVKM. The CDR3 is 15 amino acids. CDR3 nucleotides: TGTGCCAGCAGTAACGGGGGGCGTAGCACAGATACGCAGTATTTT. Translated, it gives CASSNGGRSTDTQYF.

The J gene is TRBJ2-1, the V gene TRBV7-9; the D gene is possibly TRBD1 (6 bases). CDR1 and CDR2 (germline): SEHNR, FQNEAQ (reference sequence). V was pared by 5 bases and J by 9 bases, with 20 bases between. CDR3 size: 15 residues. The CDR3 reads CASSPNEGGAGEQFF. CDR3 bases: TGTGCCAGCAGCCCTAACGAAGGGGGAGCAGGTGAGCAGTTCTTC.

The V call is TRBV5-6, the J call TRBJ2-3, with 7 bases that match TRBD1. Germline V gene lookup returns CDR1 SGHDT and CDR2 YYEEEE. The CDR3 is made up of 16 amino acids. After removal of 4 bases from V and 2 bases from J, the junction contained 10 bases not matched to a gene. CDR3 in DNA: TGTGCCAGCAGCAGATACCGGGACAGACTCACAGATACGCAGTATTTT. This codes for CASSRYRDRLTDTQYF.

Notes on this clone: One junction end does not reproduce the germline sequence, and a read error may be involved. The V call is TRBV3-1 (or the pseudogene TRBV3-2), the J call TRBJ1-5; TRBD1 might be the D (5 bases). CDR1 and CDR2 (germline): LGHDT, YNNKEL (reference sequence). The CDR3 contains 12 residues. CDR3 residues: CASSQEGADYTF. The CDR3 nucleotides read TGTGCCAGCAGCCAAGAAGGGGCCGATTACACTTTT.

Turning to this clone: Other DNA sequences within the sample encode an identical CDR3. The genes are TRBV7-9 and TRBJ2-2; TRBD1 or TRBD2 may be the D gene (6 bases each). The CDR3 loop spans 15 amino acids. Trimming stripped 8 bases from V and 1 base from J, with 14 bases between. CDR1 and CDR2 (germline): SEHNR, FQNEAQ (reference sequence). The CDR3 is CASPHGGLNTGELFF. CDR3 nucleotides: TGTGCCAGCCCCCATGGGGGGCTGAACACCGGGGAGCTGTTTTTT.

J is TRBJ1-4 and V is TRBV28, with 7 bases aligning to TRBD1. Looked up from germline, CDR1 is MDHEN and CDR2 is SYDVKM. V gave up 5 bases and J gave up 6 bases; unmatched junction bases: 9. The CDR3 is 15 amino acids. The CDR3 DNA sequence: TGTGCCAGCAGTACCGGAACAGGGGTTCATGAAAAACTGTTTTTT. It specifies CASSTGTGVHEKLFF.